This is a list of T cell receptor beta chains from one sample in a study of CD4+ T cells in melanoma. TCRdb's copy holds only in-frame clones and misses some; the assay was immunoSEQ multiplex PCR. The sample lists around 100,000 clones; around 92% were seen once. The sequencing sample was made of peripheral blood. These receptors originate from a human donor with melanoma. The CDR3 runs from the conserved cysteine through the conserved F or W. The D gene is left open where the match is weak. Rows give clone size only sometimes, using once, few, many, or a class for an expanded clone.

CDR3 length	V gene	clone size	J gene	D gene	CDR3 DNA	CDR3 protein
16	TRBV9	-	TRBJ2-5	-	TGTGCCAGCAGCCCCCTAGGGCTTGGGGTTAGCGAGACCCAGTACTTC	CASSPLGLGVSETQYF
15	TRBV2	-	TRBJ1-2	-	TGTGCCAGCAGTGCCAAACAGGGATGGAACTATGGCTACACCTTC	CASSAKQGWNYGYTF
12	TRBV7-9	-	TRBJ2-1	-	TGTGCCAGCAGTCGACAGGAAGATGAGCAGTTCTTC	CASSRQEDEQFF
17	TRBV11-2	-	TRBJ2-2	-	TGTGCCAGCAGCTCGAACCTTTTAACACAGGGTGGTGGGGAGCTGTTTTTT	CASSSNLLTQGGGELFF
15	TRBV27	once	TRBJ1-2	TRBD1	TGTGCCAGCAGTACCTTCGGGGAGGGGGCTCCTGGCTACACCTTC	CASSTFGEGAPGYTF
11	TRBV28	-	TRBJ2-7	-	TGTGCCAGCACCTCTTTCTACGAGCAGTACTTC	CASTSFYEQYF
14	TRBV5-5	-	TRBJ1-5	TRBD1	TGTGCCAGCAGCCTGACAGGGGAGAGGCAGCCCCAGCATTTT	CASSLTGERQPQHF
17	TRBV19	-	TRBJ2-2	-	TGTGCCAGTAGTATAGTGGCGGCAGGGGAGAATTTGGGGGAGCTGTTTTTT	CASSIVAAGENLGELFF
14	TRBV5-1	-	TRBJ2-7	TRBD1	TGCGCCAGCAGCTTTTTCGGACAGGGGGACGAGCAGTACTTC	CASSFFGQGDEQYF
17	TRBV4-3	-	TRBJ2-7	TRBD1	TGCGCCAGCAGCCAAGATCTAAGGGGGACAGTTCCCTACGAGCAGTACTTC	CASSQDLRGTVPYEQYF